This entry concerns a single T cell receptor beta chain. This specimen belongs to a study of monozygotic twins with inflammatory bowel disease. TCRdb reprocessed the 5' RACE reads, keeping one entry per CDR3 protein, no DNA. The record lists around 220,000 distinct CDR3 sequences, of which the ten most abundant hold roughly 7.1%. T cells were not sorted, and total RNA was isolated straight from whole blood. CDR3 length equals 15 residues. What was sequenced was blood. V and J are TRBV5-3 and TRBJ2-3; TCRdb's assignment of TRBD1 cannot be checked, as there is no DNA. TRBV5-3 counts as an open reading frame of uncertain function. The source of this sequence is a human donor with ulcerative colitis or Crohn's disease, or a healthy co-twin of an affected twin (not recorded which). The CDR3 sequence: CARSLGDRGTDTQYF.